This TCR beta chain was obtained from a study of human T cells and chemical hapten exposure. In the study overall: Donors were sensitized with 2% DPC on the upper inner arm.

As the library was built, unique molecular identifiers were attached to individual cDNA molecules. TCRdb called the RACE reads again in MiXCR, with one record for every CDR3 protein. Here the sample spans 130,000 or so distinct CDR3 sequences, about 11% being singletons. Time point reported: patch test 3, about 24 weeks after DPC sensitization. Noted treatment: therapeutic diphenylcyclopropenone sensitization with weekly scalp DPC. Blood draws came first, before each patch test. Participating donors were patients with alopecia, aged 18 to 70 years, considered appropriate candidates for DPC. The CDR3 spans 14 residues. V lost 2 bases and J lost 3, with 8 bases in between. From germline, CDR1 is SQVTM and CDR2 ANQGSEA.

The specimen comprised whole blood, sampled in connection with sensitization to the hapten diphenylcyclopropenone (DPC). This chain links TRBV29-1 with TRBJ2-6, with D possibly matching TRBD2 (5 bases). The TCR originated in a woman between 50 and 59 years old with alopecia areata. Some clones in this sample may be carry-over from other donors' samples. CDR3 residues: CSVERGSGANVLTF. CDR3 sequence (DNA): TGCAGCGTTGAAAGAGGGAGTGGGGCCAACGTCCTGACTTTC. The variable domain in full, with the rest retrieved from reference TRBV29-1 and TRBJ2-6, is SAVISQKPSRDICQRGTSLTIQCQVDSQVTMMFWYRQQPGQSLTLIATANQGSEATYESGFVIDKFPISRPNLTFSTLTVSNMSPEDSSIYLCSVERGSGANVLTFGAGSRLTVL.